These 30 T cell receptor beta chains were all obtained from the same sample, sequenced in a study of tumor-infiltrating lymphocytes in oesophageal squamous cell carcinoma. From the PCR reads, TCRdb called clonotypes with MiXCR, one entry per CDR3 protein. In the table there are around 6,200 distinct CDR3 sequences, approximately 15% of which are singletons. The sequenced sample consisted of esophageal tumor tissue. The receptors stem from a male donor with esophageal squamous cell carcinoma.

There are a few counts of this clonotype. A much larger clone is a single base away; this may be a read error. The V and J genes are TRBV11-3 and TRBJ2-5; D remains unclear. The J call is doubtful: the DNA matches TRBJ2-1 better. This CDR3 region has 14 residues. Germline V gene data show CDR1 as SGHNT and CDR2 as YENEEA. The DNA for the CDR3 is TGTGCCAGCAGCTTAGGGGATCCGACCTACGAGCAGTTCTTC. It yields the protein CASSLGDPTYEQFF.

This clonotype is categorized as medium-sized (0.01 to 0.1%). V usage is TRBV6-1 and J usage is TRBJ2-5; possibly TRBD2 for D (6 bases). Trimming took 10 bases from V and 11 from J, leaving 23 bases between them. Germline V lookup: CDR1 MNHNS, CDR2 SASEGT. This CDR3 region has 13 residues. CDR3 amino acids: CAIGNGEVDEQYF. Here the CDR3 DNA reads TGTGCCATCGGAAACGGGGAGGTCGATGAGCAGTACTTC.

Sample share makes this clonotype medium-sized (0.01 to 0.1%). The V gene is TRBV7-3, the J gene TRBJ2-3; TRBD2 aligns across 8 bases. V lost 6 bases, J lost 2 bases, and 7 bases stayed unmatched. Germline loops: CDR1 SGHTA, CDR2 FQGTGA. This CDR3 region has 15 residues. The CDR3 spells CASSIAGLDTDTQYF. The DNA of the CDR3 is TGTGCCAGCAGTATTGCGGGACTAGACACAGATACGCAGTATTTT.

As regards this clonotype: Likely a read error: the CDR3 ends without its conserved phenylalanine or tryptophan. The limits of the CDR3 on the DNA are not certain, so only TCRdb's listed CDR3 is given. The genes are TRBV6-4 and TRBJ2-3; TRBD2, as called in the table, went unchecked against the DNA. CDR1 MRHNA and CDR2 SNTAGT come from the germline V gene. The CDR3 is made up of 14 amino acids, end residues included. Here the CDR3 reads CASSDRATSSTLGT.

This clonotype was seen at least ten times. With a much larger clone just one base away, this may be a read error. This rearrangement joins TRBV27 to TRBJ2-1; tentatively, D is TRBD1 or TRBD2 (5 bases each). V dropped 5 bases and J dropped 10 bases, with 18 bases sitting between them. This CDR3 has 14 amino acids. Germline CDR1 and CDR2: MNHEY and SMNVEV (reference sequence). The CDR3: CASSTRDGSYEQFF. The CDR3 nucleotides read TGTGCCAGCAGTACCAGGGACGGTTCCTACGAGCAGTTCTTC.

This clonotype was seen repeatedly, ten times or more. V gene TRBV5-4 combines with J gene TRBJ2-1, with 15 bases that match TRBD2. J was trimmed by 10 bases and V by 0 bases; bases with no gene match: 2. CDR1 and CDR2 (germline): SGHNT, YYREEE (reference sequence). The CDR3 length is 15 residues. CDR3 loop: CASSLGTSGGAEQFF. The CDR3 nucleotides are TGTGCCAGCAGCTTGGGGACTAGCGGGGGGGCAGAGCAGTTCTTC. Supplemented by reference TRBV5-4 and TRBJ2-1, the full variable domain reads ETGVTQSPTHLIKTRGQQVTLRCSSQSGHNTVSWYQQALGQGPQFIFQYYREEENGRGNFPPRFSGLQFPNYSSELNVNALELDDSALYLCASSLGTSGGAEQFFGPGTRLTVL.

This clonotype was counted only a few times. The final CDR3 position lacks the conserved phenylalanine or tryptophan, pointing to a likely read error. It is unclear where the CDR3 begins or ends on the DNA, so no DNA is shown, and the CDR3 is as TCRdb lists it. This chain connects TRBV7-3 to TRBJ1-1; the table assigns TRBD1, which was not confirmed against the DNA. The CDR3 sequence runs 15 residues, both termini included. From germline, CDR1 is SGHTA and CDR2 FQGTGA. The CDR3 region is CASSLRGISPSILVM.

The J gene is TRBJ2-7, the V gene TRBV4-1; D is possibly TRBD2 (6 bases). The CDR3 covers 14 residues. Trimming shortened V by 1 base and J by 3 bases, and 10 bases separated the two germline ends. The germline gives CDR1 MGHRA, CDR2 YSYEKL. As DNA, the CDR3 is TGCGCCAGCAGCCAAGCAGCGGGCGTCTACGAGCAGTACTTC. Its protein is CASSQAAGVYEQYF.

By proportion, this clonotype is medium-sized (0.01 to 0.1%). The rearrangement links TRBV7-6 to TRBJ2-5; D assignment may be TRBD1 or TRBD2 (5 bases each). CDR1 and CDR2 from the germline V gene are SGHVS and FNYEAQ. The CDR3 spans 16 residues. V lost 5 bases and J 2 bases, leaving 18 bases between the germline ends. CDR3 amino acids: CASSTNPGRMQETQYF. Here the CDR3 DNA reads TGTGCCAGCAGCACAAATCCGGGACGGATGCAAGAGACCCAGTACTTC. The full variable domain, its missing parts supplied by reference TRBV7-6 and TRBJ2-5, is GAGVSQSPRYKVTKRGQDVALRCDPISGHVSLYWYRQALGQGPEFLTYFNYEAQQDKSGLPNDRFSAERPEGSISTLTIQRTEQRDSAMYRCASSTNPGRMQETQYFGPGTRLLVL.

This clonotype rates as large. This rearrangement joins TRBV7-9 to TRBJ2-5, with D tentatively TRBD2 (5 bases). Germline CDR1 is SEHNR and CDR2 is FQNEAQ (reference sequence). The CDR3 length is 14 residues. V shed 3 bases and J shed 0 bases, with 8 bases lying between them. The CDR3 nucleotides are TGTGCCAGCAGCTTTTCGGGGTACCAAGAGACCCAGTACTTC. Translation: CASSFSGYQETQYF.

This clonotype was seen at least ten times. V usage is TRBV6-1 and J usage is TRBJ1-4, with 7 positions matching TRBD1. The V gene's germline CDR1 is MNHNS and CDR2 SASEGT. This CDR3 spans 15 amino acids. Germline trimming cut 4 bases from V and 4 bases from J; bases unmatched to any gene: 6. As DNA, the CDR3 is TGTGCCAGCAGTGCGCTTGGACAGGTTAATGAAAAACTGTTTTTT. This sequence encodes CASSALGQVNEKLFF.

The CDR3 DNA sequence: TGTGCCAGCAGCAGTGGACAGGCCCCCTACGAGCAGTATTTT. Translation: CASSSGQAPYEQYF. V is TRBV7-2 and J is TRBJ1-1; TRBD1 agrees at 7 bases. The end of the DNA is better explained by TRBJ2-3, so the J call may be wrong. The germline CDR1 and CDR2 sequences are SGHTA and FQGNSA. The CDR3 loop spans 14 amino acids.

This clonotype was picked up many times. The V call is TRBV18, the J call TRBJ1-2; weak D call: TRBD1 (6 bases). Germline V gene sequence: CDR1 KGHSH, CDR2 LQKENI. The CDR3 runs 14 residues. V shed 4 bases and J shed 2 bases, with 11 bases lying between them. The CDR3 DNA sequence: TGTGCCAGCTCACAAGACGGACAGAACTATGGCTACACCTTC. Translation: CASSQDGQNYGYTF.

This clonotype was observed at least ten times. J is TRBJ2-3 and V is TRBV27; 8 nucleotides align to TRBD2. J gave up 5 bases and V 2 bases, and 6 bases lay outside the gene matches. CDR3 size: 15 residues. Germline lookup yields CDR1 MNHEY and CDR2 SMNVEV (reference sequence). The CDR3 loop is CASSLIGLAGDTQYF. The DNA of the CDR3 is TGTGCCAGCAGTTTAATCGGACTAGCCGGAGATACGCAGTATTTT.

This clonotype has a count of ten or more. The genes are TRBV20-1 and TRBJ2-1; D is perhaps TRBD2 (7 bases). Germline V CDR1 and CDR2: DFQATT, SNEGSKA (reference sequence). The CDR3 has 12 amino acids. The ends were cut back, 8 bases at V and 7 bases at J, with 15 bases in the middle. As DNA, the CDR3 is TGCAGTCCCGAGGGGGGGCGGAATGAGCAGTTCTTC. This codes for CSPEGGRNEQFF.

Many counts were recorded for this clonotype. The V call is TRBV2, the J call TRBJ2-7, with 7 bases fitting TRBD1. The CDR3 covers 14 residues. V was clipped by 6 bases and J by 3 bases; unmatched bases: 8. In germline, CDR1 is SNHLY, CDR2 FYNNEI. CDR3 sequence reads: CASRDRVLNYEQYF. As DNA, the CDR3 is TGTGCCAGCAGAGACAGGGTGCTCAACTACGAGCAGTACTTC.

This clonotype was seen repeatedly, ten times or more. The J gene is TRBJ2-3, the V gene TRBV19; D may be TRBD2 (6 bases). V was clipped by 5 bases and J by 5 bases, with 14 bases between them. This CDR3 has 14 residues. Germline assignment: CDR1 LNHDA and CDR2 SQIVND (reference sequence). CDR3 in DNA: TGTGCCAGTAGTCCTAGGCGGGATATAGATACGCAGTATTTT. Its protein is CASSPRRDIDTQYF.

With respect to this clonotype: This likely comes from a read error, as the CDR3 has no conserved phenylalanine or tryptophan at its end. The DNA is left out, because the CDR3 cannot be placed on it with certainty; the CDR3 is given as TCRdb lists it. The chain uses TRBV7-1 and TRBJ2-7; the DNA was not compared with TRBD1, the D call given in the table. TRBV7-1 is an ORF, and what it does is uncertain. 14 amino acids form the CDR3, both terminal residues included. The CDR3 loop reads CASSSPYYGYTFGS.

Points on this clonotype: Because the CDR3 is missing its conserved closing phenylalanine or tryptophan, this is likely a read error. No DNA is shown, since the ends of the CDR3 on it are uncertain; the CDR3 is the one TCRdb lists. The chain employs TRBV7-6 and TRBJ2-6; TRBD2 was called by the table and not checked on the DNA. The CDR3 is 8 residues long, ends included. In germline, CDR1 is SGHVS, CDR2 FNYEAQ. CDR3 residues: CASSPPSG.

By share of the sample, this clonotype is large. The J gene is TRBJ2-1, the V gene TRBV7-3, with no clear D. Trimming removed 2 bases at V and 2 bases at J, with 10 bases between. CDR3 length: 15 residues. The germline gives CDR1 SGHTA, CDR2 FQGTGA. As DNA, the CDR3 is TGTGCCAGCAGCTTATCAACCCGGACCTACAATGAGCAGTTCTTC. Amino acids: CASSLSTRTYNEQFF.

By share, this clonotype ranks as medium-sized. The chain is built from TRBV12-3 or TRBV12-4 and TRBJ2-3; 7 positions match TRBD1. This CDR3 region has 14 residues. With V trimmed by 7 bases and J by 0 bases, 4 bases remained unmatched. CDR3 sequence reads: CASTPGQSTDTQYF. The CDR3 DNA sequence: TGTGCCAGCACGCCGGGACAGAGCACAGATACGCAGTATTTT.

This clonotype was counted ten times or more. The genes are TRBV4-2 and TRBJ2-7; D may be TRBD1 (5 bases). CDR3 length: 15 residues. Trimming shortened V by 1 base and J by 2 bases, and 12 bases separated the two germline ends. Germline CDR1 and CDR2: LGHNA and YNFKEQ. The CDR3 bases are TGTGCCAGCAGCCAAGTTACAGGTGCTACCTACGAGCAGTACTTC. Protein: CASSQVTGATYEQYF.

V and J are TRBV19 and TRBJ1-5; TRBD1 might be the D (6 bases). V was shortened by 6 bases and J by 5 bases, with 11 bases between the two germline ends. In germline, CDR1 is LNHDA, CDR2 SQIVND (reference sequence). The CDR3 length is 13 residues. In nucleotides, the CDR3 is TGTGCCAGTAGCCTGGGGGGCCATCAGCCCCAGCATTTT. Residues: CASSLGGHQPQHF. The variable domain in full, with the rest retrieved from reference TRBV19 and TRBJ1-5, is DGGITQSPKYLFRKEGQNVTLSCEQNLNHDAMYWYRQDPGQGLRLIYYSQIVNDFQKGDIAEGYSVSREKKESFPLTVTSAQKNPTAFYLCASSLGGHQPQHFGDGTRLSIL.

This clonotype was seen many times. This chain uses TRBV10-2 with TRBJ2-1, with D possibly called TRBD1 or TRBD2 (5 bases each). CDR1 and CDR2 from the germline V gene are WSHSY and SAAADI. The CDR3 extends over 12 amino acids. V lost 7 bases, J lost 6 bases, and 10 bases lay in between. The CDR3 DNA follows: TGCGCCAGCAACTGGGGACGCAATGAGCAGTTCTTC. It codes for CASNWGRNEQFF.

This clonotype is termed medium-sized (0.01 to 0.1%). The chain combines TRBV12-3 or TRBV12-4 with TRBJ1-2; 7 bases fit TRBD1. The CDR3 extends over 14 amino acids. V shed 7 bases, J shed 8 bases, and the junction held 13 bases outside the gene matches. The CDR3 is CASTPTGDLRGYTF. CDR3 nucleotides: TGTGCCAGCACTCCCACAGGGGATCTGAGGGGCTACACCTTC.

Turning to this clonotype: The missing conserved phenylalanine or tryptophan at the end of this CDR3 makes a read error likely. The DNA is omitted, as the CDR3 cannot be located on it reliably, and the CDR3 follows TCRdb's listing. The chain couples TRBV10-3 to TRBJ2-1; the table's TRBD1 call for D was not verified on the DNA. Germline-derived CDR1 and CDR2 are ENHRY and SYGVKD. The CDR3 length is 15 residues, termini included. The CDR3 is CAITDRQLSPLHFGN.

On this clonotype: The conserved final phenylalanine or tryptophan is absent from the CDR3, which likely points to a read error. The DNA is omitted, as the CDR3 cannot be located on it reliably, and the CDR3 follows TCRdb's listing. The chain combines TRBV6-6 with TRBJ2-5. Germline loops: CDR1 MNHNY, CDR2 SVGAGI (reference sequence). Including both end residues, the CDR3 is 19 amino acids long. The CDR3 protein is CASSYGQEDLRGYGYTFGS.

This clonotype was counted ten times or more. This CDR3 is CASSIQTRRTDTQYF. The DNA for the CDR3 is TGTGCCAGCAGCATCCAGACGCGACGGACAGATACGCAGTATTTT. The chain joins TRBV11-3 to TRBJ2-3; D ambiguous. The V gene's germline CDR1 is SGHNT and CDR2 YENEEA. This CDR3 has 15 residues. Trimming removed 5 bases at V and 3 bases at J, with 15 bases between.

With respect to this clonotype: The final CDR3 position lacks the conserved phenylalanine or tryptophan, pointing to a likely read error. The chain links TRBV11-2 to TRBJ2-7; D is uncertain. The J call could be wrong; TRBJ2-1 is a better fit for the DNA end. This CDR3 comprises 13 residues. Germline lookup yields CDR1 SGHAT and CDR2 FQNNGV. CDR3 amino acids: CASSFQCRDEQFC. The CDR3 DNA follows: TGTGCCAGCAGCTTCCAGTGCCGAGATGAGCAGTTCTGC.

This chain connects TRBV5-1 to TRBJ1-5; D unresolved. The CDR3 sequence is 15 residues long. Trimming left V 4 bases short and J 7 bases short, with 18 bases between. Germline values: CDR1 SGHRS, CDR2 YFSETQ. CDR3 nucleotides: TGCGCCAGCAGCCTCGAGGGAGGGAGAGGGCAGCCCCAGCATTTT. Translating gives CASSLEGGRGQPQHF. The whole variable domain, remainder taken from reference TRBV5-1 and TRBJ1-5, is KAGVTQTPRYLIKTRGQQVTLSCSPISGHRSVSWYQQTPGQGLQFLFEYFSETQRNKGNFPGRFSGRQFSNSRSEMNVSTLELGDSALYLCASSLEGGRGQPQHFGDGTRLSIL.